The 11 T cell receptor beta chains below all came from one sample that was sequenced in a study of T cell repertoires in cytomegalovirus infection. For these TCRs, the target antigens are not known. TCRdb called the reads again in MiXCR, with one record for every CDR3 protein. The table includes under 95,000 distinct CDR3 sequences, about half detected once. Specimen: CD8+ T cells from cultured PBMCs, collected from culture after CMV antigen stimulation. These receptors originate from a human donor in good health (CMV status not recorded). Some clones in this sample may be carry-over from other donors' samples.

There are a few counts of this clonotype. Its ends do not fully match the called genes, so a read error is possible. The chain is built from TRBV6-1 and TRBJ1-3; the D is unclear. CDR3 size: 13 residues. Per germline, CDR1 MNHNS and CDR2 SASEGT. The CDR3: CAIDIFSGNTIYF. As DNA, the CDR3 is TGTGCCATCGACATCTTCTCTGGTAACACCATATATTTT.

This clonotype was counted once. J is TRBJ2-3 and V is TRBV6-6; the D gene is possibly TRBD2 (5 bases). Trimming removed 1 base at V and 5 bases at J, with 13 bases between. Germline assignment: CDR1 MNHNY and CDR2 SVGAGI (reference sequence). The CDR3 has 15 amino acids. CDR3 in DNA: TGTGCCAGCAGTTACTTGTCTAGCAAGGAAGATACGCAGTATTTT. This encodes CASSYLSSKEDTQYF.

V is TRBV7-9 and J is TRBJ1-4; 10 bases align to TRBD1. Germline trimming cut 5 bases from V and 7 bases from J; bases unmatched to any gene: 4. The CDR3 totals 14 residues. Germline-derived CDR1 and CDR2 are SEHNR and FQNEAQ (reference sequence). The CDR3 here is CASSQTGGGEKLFF. The CDR3 bases are TGTGCCAGCAGCCAGACAGGGGGCGGTGAAAAACTGTTTTTT.

This sequence joins TRBV10-2 and TRBJ2-1; D is undetermined. The V gene lost 5 bases and the J gene lost 7 bases, with 6 bases spanning the gap. The CDR3 runs to 11 residues. Germline CDR1 WSHSY, CDR2 SAAADI. This CDR3 reads CASSRRNEQFF. The CDR3 region has the DNA TGCGCCAGCAGTCGGCGAAATGAGCAGTTCTTC.

The genes are TRBV6-2 or TRBV6-3 and TRBJ2-3; the match to TRBD2 covers 10 bases. The germline gives CDR1 MNHEY, CDR2 SVGEGT. The CDR3 has 18 residues. With V trimmed by 2 bases and J by 2 bases, 10 bases remained unmatched. The DNA for the CDR3 is TGTGCCAGCAGTTACATCACGACTAGCGGGCTCAACACAGATACGCAGTATTTT. It codes for CASSYITTSGLNTDTQYF.

This clonotype was picked up a small number of times. The CDR3, as DNA: TGTGCCAGCAGTTTAGAGGGGGAGGGAACGATGAACACTGAAGCTTTCTTT. Encoded protein: CASSLEGEGTMNTEAFF. V usage is TRBV12-3 or TRBV12-4 and J usage is TRBJ1-1; TRBD1 is a possible D gene (6 bases). The CDR3 consists of 17 residues. Trimming left V 1 base short and J 0 bases short, with 15 bases between.

This chain connects TRBV6-4 to TRBJ2-1, with 10 bases aligning to TRBD2. Per the germline V gene, CDR1 is MRHNA and CDR2 is SNTAGT. J gave up 9 bases and V 3 bases, and 17 bases lay outside the gene matches. This CDR3 is built from 18 residues. The DNA of the CDR3 is TGTGCCAGCAGTGAGACAAGTTCCGGGACTAGCGTTTTTATTGAGCAGTTCTTC. Encoded protein: CASSETSSGTSVFIEQFF.

This clonotype was seen a few times. V and J are TRBV7-9 and TRBJ2-3; D unresolved. The CDR3 contains 13 residues. Germline CDR1 reads SEHNR; CDR2 reads FQNEAQ (reference sequence). V lost 5 bases, J lost 5 bases, and 11 bases lay in between. The CDR3 region is CASSLNLGDTQYF. For the CDR3, the DNA is TGTGCCAGCAGCCTTAATTTAGGAGATACGCAGTATTTT.

The chain joins TRBV6-1 to TRBJ1-4; maybe TRBD1 (6 bases). The CDR3 runs to 16 residues. The germline V gene encodes CDR1 MNHNS and CDR2 SASEGT. Trimming took off 5 bases at V and 8 bases at J, with 21 bases between the two ends. The CDR3 DNA is TGTGCCAGCAGTCCTCGCCTGTGGGACATCTTGGAAAAACTGTTTTTT. As protein: CASSPRLWDILEKLFF.

This clonotype was seen a handful of times. The chain joins TRBV7-9 to TRBJ2-5; the D call may be TRBD1 or TRBD2 (6 bases each). The CDR3 is 15 amino acids. Per the germline V gene, CDR1 is SEHNR and CDR2 is FQNEAQ (reference sequence). V was cut by 5 bases and J by 4 bases, with 17 bases left in between. The CDR3 sequence: CASSRDVRGRETQYF. Here the CDR3 DNA reads TGTGCCAGCAGCCGAGACGTTCGGGGGCGAGAGACCCAGTACTTC. Complete variable domain (other parts from reference TRBV7-9 and TRBJ2-5): DTGVSQNPRHKITKRGQNVTFRCDPISEHNRLYWYRQTLGQGPEFLTYFQNEAQLEKSRLLSDRFSAERPKGSFSTLEIQRTEQGDSAMYLCASSRDVRGRETQYFGPGTRLLVL.

The chain uses TRBV9 and TRBJ2-2; 9 positions match TRBD1. Unmatched junction bases numbered 9, after V lost 5 bases and J lost 4 bases. This CDR3 region has 16 residues. Germline-derived CDR1 and CDR2 are SGDLS and YYNGEE. The CDR3 sequence is CASSLIGTGSTGELFF. CDR3 nucleotides: TGTGCCAGCAGTCTCATCGGGACAGGGTCCACCGGGGAGCTGTTTTTT. The full variable domain, completed using reference TRBV9 and TRBJ2-2, is DSGVTQTPKHLITATGQRVTLRCSPRSGDLSVYWYQQSLDQGLQFLIQYYNGEERAKGNILERFSAQQFPDLHSELNLSSLELGDSALYFCASSLIGTGSTGELFFGEGSRLTVL.